The following is a TCR beta chain sequence with its context. The sample originates from a study of cytomegalovirus exposure and HLA in healthy donors. The CDR3 loop spans 15 amino acids. Losses at the gene ends were 4 bases for V and 2 bases for J; bases not matched to a gene: 8. From germline, CDR1 is MNHEY and CDR2 SVGAGI. Profiled with immunoSEQ multiplex PCR; TCRdb holds only in-frame clones, not every one. The table has under 200,000 clones, about 95% seen once. This clonotype originated in a woman aged 18-35 years in good health and CMV-seronegative. The chain couples TRBV6-5 to TRBJ2-7; 7 bases align to TRBD1. Source material: PBMCs. The CDR3 region has the DNA TGTGCCAGCAGTTCCCCATACAGGGGAGCCTACGAGCAGTACTTC. Its translation: CASSSPYRGAYEQYF.